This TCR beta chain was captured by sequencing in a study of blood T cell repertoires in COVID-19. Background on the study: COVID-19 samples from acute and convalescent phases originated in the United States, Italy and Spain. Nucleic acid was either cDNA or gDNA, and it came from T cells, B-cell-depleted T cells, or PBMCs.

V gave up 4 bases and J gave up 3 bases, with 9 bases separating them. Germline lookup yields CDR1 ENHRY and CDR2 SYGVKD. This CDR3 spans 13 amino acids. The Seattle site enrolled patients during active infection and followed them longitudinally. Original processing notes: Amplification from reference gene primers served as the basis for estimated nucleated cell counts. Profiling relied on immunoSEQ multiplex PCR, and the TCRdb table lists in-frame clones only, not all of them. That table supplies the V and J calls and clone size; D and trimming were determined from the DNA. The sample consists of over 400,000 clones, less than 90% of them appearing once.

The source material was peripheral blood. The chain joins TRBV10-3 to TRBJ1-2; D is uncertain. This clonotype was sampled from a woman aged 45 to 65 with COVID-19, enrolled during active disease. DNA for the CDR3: TGTGCCATCAGTGTGGAGGGAGACTATGGCTACACCTTC. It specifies CAISVEGDYGYTF.